Following are 13 T cell receptor beta chains from one sample sequenced in a study of identical twins. From the 5' RACE reads, TCRdb called clonotypes with MiXCR, one entry per CDR3 protein. The sample includes some 790,000 distinct CDR3 sequences, approximately 18% of them seen just once. The data were also submitted as part of a second study, on T cells expressing NK-cell markers.

The source material was PBMCs. Receptors originate from a young woman in good health.

This clonotype turned up a few times. DNA of the CDR3: TGCGCCAGCAGCTTGGCGTTCGGTAGCGAGCAGTACTTC. Translated, it gives CASSLAFGSEQYF. V is TRBV5-1 and J is TRBJ2-7; the D is unclear. The CDR3 covers 13 residues. The germline V and J ends were trimmed by 0 bases and 6 bases, with 10 bases remaining between them. The germline gives CDR1 SGHRS, CDR2 YFSETQ.

In this sample, this clonotype turned up once. This chain uses TRBV20-1 with TRBJ1-6; 8 nucleotides match TRBD1. The V gene end was trimmed by 6 bases and the J gene end by 7 bases; junction bases not matched to a gene: 5. CDR3 length: 13 residues. In germline, CDR1 is DFQATT, CDR2 SNEGSKA (reference sequence). The CDR3 nucleotides are TGCAGTGCAAGACAGGGGCGGAATTCACCCCTCCACTTT. Amino acid sequence: CSARQGRNSPLHF.

This clonotype turned up a few times. The rearrangement joins TRBV12-3 or TRBV12-4 to TRBJ1-1; no reliable D call. The CDR3 sequence is 14 residues long. Trimming took off 3 bases at V and 7 bases at J, with 15 bases between the two ends. CDR3 sequence reads: CASSFGIMWNEAFF. The CDR3 DNA reads as TGTGCCAGCAGTTTTGGCATAATGTGGAATGAAGCTTTCTTT.

The V call is TRBV5-1, the J call TRBJ2-3; no definite D call. This CDR3 is 15 amino acids long. V was pared by 1 base and J by 2 bases, with 11 bases between. CDR1 SGHRS and CDR2 YFSETQ come from the germline V gene. The CDR3 reads CASSLSGLFTDTQYF. In DNA form, the CDR3 reads TGCGCCAGCAGCTTGTCGGGTCTATTCACAGATACGCAGTATTTT.

The chain has TRBV5-5 and TRBJ2-5; no definite D call. With 4 bases removed from V and 5 bases from J, the gap between germline ends came to 12 bases. This CDR3 is built from 13 residues. Looked up from germline, CDR1 is SGHKS and CDR2 is YYEKEE (reference sequence). The CDR3 region is CASSPTVRETQYF. CDR3 DNA: TGTGCCAGCAGCCCGACGGTGAGGGAGACCCAGTACTTC.

The table lists this clonotype with a few counts. The rearrangement uses TRBV5-1 and TRBJ2-5; D possibly corresponds to TRBD1 (5 bases). CDR1 and CDR2 from the germline V gene are SGHRS and YFSETQ. V lost 3 bases and J 5 bases, leaving 14 bases between the germline ends. The CDR3 runs to 14 residues. The CDR3 nucleotides read TGCGCCAGCAGCTCTGGCCAGGGCGCGGAGACCCAGTACTTC. It codes for CASSSGQGAETQYF.

The chain uses TRBV20-1 and TRBJ2-5; D call uncertain. This CDR3 region has 14 residues. Trimming removed 0 bases from V and 4 bases from J, with 12 bases in between. Germline V gene lookup returns CDR1 DFQATT and CDR2 SNEGSKA (reference sequence). The CDR3 DNA reads as TGCAGTGCTAGAGATTATGGGCTCGGAGAGACCCAGTACTTC. Translation: CSARDYGLGETQYF.

This clonotype came up a few times. The CDR3 region has the DNA TGTGCCAGCAGTTATATCAGCGGGAGATCAAAGGAGACCCAGTACTTC. This gives the protein CASSYISGRSKETQYF. This chain joins TRBV6-2 or TRBV6-3 and TRBJ2-5; TRBD2 aligns across 8 bases. V lost 3 bases, J lost 5 bases, and 11 bases stayed unmatched. In germline, CDR1 is MNHEY, CDR2 SVGEGT. This CDR3 spans 16 amino acids.

This clonotype showed up many times. V is TRBV6-5 and J is TRBJ2-3; 14 bases match TRBD2. CDR1 and CDR2 from the germline V gene are MNHEY and SVGAGI. The CDR3 runs to 15 residues. The V and J ends lost 6 bases and 9 bases, in that order; junction bases with no gene match: 8. CDR3 coding DNA: TGTGCCAGCAGCTTGACTAGCGGGAGGGCCTGGACGCAGTATTTT. It is translated as CASSLTSGRAWTQYF.

The chain joins TRBV6-5 to TRBJ2-4; 7 bases align to TRBD2. Germline trimming cut 4 bases from V and 7 bases from J; bases unmatched to any gene: 4. This CDR3 has 13 residues. Germline CDR1 MNHEY, CDR2 SVGAGI. The CDR3 sequence is CASSFQGGNIQYF. CDR3 coding DNA: TGTGCCAGCAGTTTTCAGGGAGGGAACATTCAGTACTTC.

The chain recombines TRBV5-1 with TRBJ1-6, with no clear D. Germline assignment: CDR1 SGHRS and CDR2 YFSETQ. V gave up 5 bases and J gave up 0 bases, with 9 bases separating them. This CDR3 comprises 15 residues. The CDR3 DNA reads as TGCGCCAGCAGAGGGTCTATCTCCTATAATTCACCCCTCCACTTT. This gives the protein CASRGSISYNSPLHF.

This clonotype was seen ten or more times. The V call is TRBV29-1, the J call TRBJ1-1; D is unclear. Trimming pared 4 bases from V and 1 base from J, leaving 10 bases between. Germline V gene data show CDR1 as SQVTM and CDR2 as ANQGSEA. This CDR3 comprises 13 residues. CDR3 region: CSVVMTTNTEAFF. In DNA, the CDR3 is TGCAGCGTTGTTATGACGACGAACACTGAAGCTTTCTTT.

This clonotype was counted between two and nine times. V gene TRBV7-9 combines with J gene TRBJ1-2; D may be TRBD1 (6 bases). The CDR3 extends over 13 amino acids. Germline loops: CDR1 SEHNR, CDR2 FQNEAQ (reference sequence). V gave up 3 bases and J gave up 10 bases, with 15 bases separating them. In DNA form, the CDR3 reads TGTGCCAGCAGCTTCTCTACAGGGCCTACCTACACCTTC. It encodes CASSFSTGPTYTF.